This T cell receptor beta chain was identified during a study of T cells in Graves' hyperthyroidism and ophthalmopathy. Study observations and caveats: Using 13 V-J features, a model discriminated ophthalmopathy from stable hyperthyroidism.

This clonotype appeared many times. Its antigen is undetermined. Amplified TCR beta CDR3 regions derived from RNA transcripts. The primer set for the first-round RT-PCR of the TCR CDR3 was HTBI. TCRdb passed the multiplex PCR reads through MiXCR, listing each CDR3 protein once. The profile covers some 92,000 distinct CDR3 sequences, with roughly 40% appearing a single time and about a tenth taken by the ten largest. Per germline, CDR1 ENHRY and CDR2 SYGVKD. With 5 bases removed from V and 4 bases from J, the gap between germline ends came to 15 bases. CDR3 length: 14 amino acids. Stability of Graves' hyperthyroidism was defined as absent ophthalmopathy progression within 18 months. Exclusion of a patient resulted from uncontrolled infection, other autoimmune disease, pregnancy or lactation. On the basis of clinical symptoms, serum thyroxine and TRAb, thyroid ultrasound and orbital computed tomography, diagnoses were made.

Sequenced sample: peripheral blood or thyroid tissue (not recorded which). V usage is TRBV10-3 and J usage is TRBJ2-7, with a possible D match to TRBD2 (6 bases). The sequence was obtained from a woman aged 25 to 45 with Graves' hyperthyroidism. The CDR3 is CAISSSGSQYEQYF. CDR3 sequence (DNA): TGTGCCATCAGTTCCAGCGGGTCGCAATACGAGCAGTACTTC.